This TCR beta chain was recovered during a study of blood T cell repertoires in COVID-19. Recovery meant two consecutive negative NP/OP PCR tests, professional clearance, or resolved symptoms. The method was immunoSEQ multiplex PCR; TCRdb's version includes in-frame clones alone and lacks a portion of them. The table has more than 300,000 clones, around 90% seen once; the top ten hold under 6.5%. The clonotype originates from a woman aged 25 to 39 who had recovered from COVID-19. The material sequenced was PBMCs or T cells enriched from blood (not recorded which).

CDR3 protein: CAWSRGQVGQPQHF. CDR3 in DNA: TGTGCCTGGAGTAGAGGACAGGTTGGTCAGCCCCAGCATTTT. The chain couples TRBV30 to TRBJ1-5; TRBD1 matches at 7 bases. V lost 2 bases and J lost 6; bases outside the gene matches: 7. The CDR3 has 14 amino acids. Looked up from germline, CDR1 is GTSNPN and CDR2 is SVGIG (reference sequence).